This T cell receptor beta chain comes out of a study of blood T cell repertoires in COVID-19. Study summary: The cDNA or gDNA used as material had been derived from T cells, B-cell-depleted T cells, or PBMCs.

The CDR3 totals 13 residues. Germline assignment: CDR1 MNHNS and CDR2 SASEGT. The ends lost 10 bases at V and 7 bases at J; junction bases unmatched: 10. Profiling relied on immunoSEQ multiplex PCR, and the TCRdb table lists in-frame clones only, not all of them. There are a few hundred thousand clones in the sample; roughly four fifths occur only once, and about 4.9% lies in the top ten. The recovered donors of Cohort 3 showed two negative PCRs, clearance, or symptom resolution. The chain links TRBV6-1 to TRBJ2-1; TRBD2 matches 7 bases. This clonotype was sampled from a woman between 50 and 59 years old who had recovered from COVID-19. The sequenced material came from PBMCs or T cells enriched from blood (not recorded which). The CDR3 DNA reads as TGTGCCACCAATACGGGGGGTGTTAATGAGCAGTTCTTC. Translating it yields CATNTGGVNEQFF.